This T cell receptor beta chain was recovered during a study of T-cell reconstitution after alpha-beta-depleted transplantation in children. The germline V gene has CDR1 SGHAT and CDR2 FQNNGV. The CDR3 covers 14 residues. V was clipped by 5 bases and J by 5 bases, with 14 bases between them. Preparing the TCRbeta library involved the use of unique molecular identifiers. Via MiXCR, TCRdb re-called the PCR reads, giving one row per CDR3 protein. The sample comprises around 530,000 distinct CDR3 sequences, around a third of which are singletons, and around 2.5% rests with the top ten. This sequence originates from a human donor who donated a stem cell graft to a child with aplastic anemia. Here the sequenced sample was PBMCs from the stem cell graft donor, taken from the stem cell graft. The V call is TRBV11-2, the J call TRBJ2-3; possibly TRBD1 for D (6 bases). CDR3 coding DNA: TGTGCCAGCAGCAGGCGGACAGTCCAAGATACGCAGTATTTT. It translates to CASSRRTVQDTQYF.